The 30 T cell receptor beta chains below were found in one sample sequenced in a study of Graves' ophthalmopathy and Graves' hyperthyroidism. Amplification of TCR beta CDR3 regions used RNA transcripts. The first round was an RT-PCR with HTBI primers, and the second round was a multiplex PCR. MiXCR, applied by TCRdb to the multiplex PCR reads, yields one record per CDR3 protein. The repertoire holds hundreds of thousands of distinct CDR3 sequences, with 20% to 25% as singletons. The sequenced sample was peripheral blood. These TCRs come from a woman aged 18-29 years with stable Graves' hyperthyroidism.

This clonotype was found many times. This chain uses TRBV12-3 or TRBV12-4 with TRBJ2-7; D is unclear. This CDR3 contains 12 residues. With 3 bases removed from V and 3 bases from J, the gap between germline ends came to 6 bases. The DNA of the CDR3 is TGTGCCAGCAGTTTTTGGGTCTACGAGCAGTACTTC. Its protein product is CASSFWVYEQYF.

This clonotype was picked up many times. The chain is built from TRBV29-1 and TRBJ1-2; TRBD1 matches at 9 bases. The ends lost 1 base at V and 4 bases at J; junction bases unmatched: 1. The CDR3 covers 13 residues. CDR1 and CDR2 from the germline V gene are SQVTM and ANQGSEA. The CDR3: CSVEGDRVYGYTF. CDR3 sequence (DNA): TGCAGCGTTGAAGGGGACAGGGTCTATGGCTACACCTTC. Full variable domain (remainder filled in from reference TRBV29-1 and TRBJ1-2): SAVISQKPSRDICQRGTSLTIQCQVDSQVTMMFWYRQQPGQSLTLIATANQGSEATYESGFVIDKFPISRPNLTFSTLTVSNMSPEDSSIYLCSVEGDRVYGYTFGSGTRLTVV.

The chain joins TRBV19 to TRBJ1-5; 7 positions agree with TRBD1. V shed 5 bases, J shed 2 bases, and the junction held 12 bases outside the gene matches. Germline V lookup: CDR1 LNHDA, CDR2 SQIVND (reference sequence). CDR3 length: 17 residues. CDR3 protein: CASSLSRGRERNQPQHF. CDR3 bases: TGTGCCAGTAGTTTATCGAGGGGGCGCGAACGCAATCAGCCCCAGCATTTT.

This clonotype was observed many times. This chain uses TRBV28 with TRBJ2-7; D is undetermined. Germline-derived CDR1 and CDR2 are MDHEN and SYDVKM. Trimming cost V 4 bases and J 2 bases, with 9 bases left between them. The CDR3 loop spans 13 amino acids. CDR3 in amino acids: CASSSPSPYEQYF. In DNA form, the CDR3 reads TGTGCCAGCAGTTCCCCCAGTCCCTACGAGCAGTACTTC.

The rearrangement uses TRBV28 and TRBJ2-7, with 8 bases lining up with TRBD2. The CDR3 is 16 amino acids. Trimming removed 3 bases from V and 3 bases from J; junction bases left unmatched: 10. Looked up from germline, CDR1 is MDHEN and CDR2 is SYDVKM. The CDR3 is CASSFPGTRPSYEQYF. CDR3 nucleotide sequence: TGTGCCAGCAGTTTCCCTGGGACTAGACCAAGCTACGAGCAGTACTTC.

To note about this clonotype: This could be a read error, since a much larger clone is one nucleotide away. The CDR3 sequence: CASSLMGGANNQPQRF. CDR3 DNA: TGTGCCAGCAGCTTAATGGGGGGTGCGAACAATCAGCCCCAGCGTTTT. The chain couples TRBV11-2 to TRBJ1-5, with D possibly being TRBD1 (5 bases). The CDR3 length is 16 residues. CDR1 and CDR2 (germline): SGHAT, FQNNGV.

CDR3: CASSLAGAGGSPLHF. The CDR3 bases are TGTGCCAGCAGCTTAGCGGGAGCTGGGGGTTCACCCCTCCACTTT. The V and J genes are TRBV7-8 and TRBJ1-6; perhaps TRBD1 as D (5 bases). Trimming took 0 bases from V and 9 from J, leaving 12 bases between them. Germline V gives CDR1 SGHVS, CDR2 FQNEAQ. This CDR3 is 15 amino acids long. Looking up the rest from reference TRBV7-8 and TRBJ1-6 gives the full variable domain: GAGVSQSPRYKVAKRGQDVALRCDPISGHVSLFWYQQALGQGPEFLTYFQNEAQLDKSGLPSDRFFAERPEGSVSTLKIQRTQQEDSAVYLCASSLAGAGGSPLHFGNGTRLTVT.

This clonotype was picked up many times. The chain recombines TRBV7-9 with TRBJ1-1; unclear D gene. CDR3 length: 12 amino acids. V shed 3 bases and J shed 6 bases, with 8 bases lying between them. Germline loops: CDR1 SEHNR, CDR2 FQNEAQ (reference sequence). CDR3: CASSFEEPEAFF. The CDR3 DNA follows: TGTGCCAGCAGCTTCGAGGAACCTGAAGCTTTCTTT.

This clonotype was seen many times. The genes are TRBV7-2 and TRBJ2-7; no firm D call. CDR3 length: 13 residues. CDR1 and CDR2 from the germline V gene are SGHTA and FQGNSA. Trimming removed 5 bases at V and 0 bases at J, with 8 bases between. The DNA for the CDR3 is TGTGCCAGCAGCCCTAGACACTCCTACGAGCAGTACTTC. Protein product: CASSPRHSYEQYF.

This clonotype was detected ten times or more. The chain combines TRBV9 with TRBJ2-7; D is undetermined. The ends were cut back, 4 bases at V and 2 bases at J, with 16 bases in the middle. Per germline, CDR1 SGDLS and CDR2 YYNGEE. This CDR3 is 15 amino acids long. CDR3 protein: CASSPRLDSPYEQYF. The CDR3 DNA reads TGTGCCAGCAGCCCTCGCCTCGACTCGCCCTACGAGCAGTACTTC. The full variable domain, its missing parts supplied by reference TRBV9 and TRBJ2-7, is DSGVTQTPKHLITATGQRVTLRCSPRSGDLSVYWYQQSLDQGLQFLIQYYNGEERAKGNILERFSAQQFPDLHSELNLSSLELGDSALYFCASSPRLDSPYEQYFGPGTRLTVT.

This clonotype was picked up many times. The rearrangement links TRBV27 to TRBJ1-1; 10 nucleotides line up with TRBD1. The CDR3 runs to 16 residues. V lost 2 bases and J lost 5; bases outside the gene matches: 8. CDR1 and CDR2 (germline): MNHEY, SMNVEV (reference sequence). The CDR3 nucleotides read TGTGCCAGCAGTTTAGGTCCGGGACAGGGGAGAACTGAAGCTTTCTTT. The encoded protein is CASSLGPGQGRTEAFF.

In this sample, this clonotype turned up a few times. The J gene is TRBJ2-5, the V gene TRBV20-1, with D uncertain. The DNA end favors TRBJ2-7, so the J call may be wrong. The CDR3 runs to 12 residues. Germline V gives CDR1 DFQATT, CDR2 SNEGSKA (reference sequence). CDR3 bases: TGCAGTGCTAGAGATCAAACCTACGAGCAGTACTTC. This codes for CSARDQTYEQYF.

J is TRBJ2-7 and V is TRBV6-5; no firm D call. CDR1 and CDR2 (germline): MNHEY, SVGAGI. CDR3 length: 13 amino acids. V lost 4 bases and J 3 bases, leaving 10 bases between the germline ends. The CDR3 protein is CASSLVRNYEQYF. In DNA, the CDR3 is TGTGCCAGCAGTTTGGTCAGAAACTACGAGCAGTACTTC.

The chain links TRBV28 to TRBJ1-1; TRBD1 matches at 10 bases. Unmatched junction bases numbered 6, after V lost 6 bases and J lost 2 bases. The CDR3 is made up of 15 amino acids. The germline CDR1 and CDR2 sequences are MDHEN and SYDVKM. DNA of the CDR3: TGTGCCAGCAGGACGACAGGGGGCCTTAACACTGAAGCTTTCTTT. The encoded protein is CASRTTGGLNTEAFF.

The V call is TRBV24-1, the J call TRBJ2-2; tentatively, D is TRBD2 (6 bases). The CDR3 has 15 residues. V lost 8 bases and J lost 3, with 15 bases in between. Germline assignment: CDR1 KGHDR and CDR2 SFDVKD. The CDR3 coding sequence is TGTGCCACCAAGACGGGAGAGTTGGACACCGGGGAGCTGTTTTTT. This codes for CATKTGELDTGELFF.

About this clonotype itself: A much larger clone lies a single base off, so this may be a read error. This rearrangement joins TRBV6-2 or TRBV6-3 to TRBJ2-5, with 7 positions matching TRBD1. Germline V CDR1 and CDR2: MNHEY, SVGEGT. The ends lost 7 bases at V and 11 bases at J; junction bases unmatched: 19. This CDR3 has 15 amino acids. The CDR3 is CASTKRTGAKNMQYF. The DNA for the CDR3 is TGTGCCAGCACCAAACGGACAGGAGCCAAAAACATGCAGTACTTC.

This clonotype was seen repeatedly, ten times or more. The CDR3 ends on some other residue instead of the conserved phenylalanine or tryptophan, so this is likely a read error. The chain combines TRBV12-3 or TRBV12-4 with TRBJ1-1; D possibly corresponds to TRBD1 (6 bases). The germline V and J ends were trimmed by 5 bases and 2 bases, with 21 bases remaining between them. The CDR3 loop spans 17 amino acids. The CDR3 sequence: CASSADGTGSVNTEAFL. The CDR3 DNA is TGTGCCAGCAGTGCCGACGGCACAGGGTCGGTCAACACTGAAGCTTTCCTT.

This clonotype was recorded many times. This sequence joins TRBV5-1 and TRBJ2-5; TRBD1 is a possible D gene (5 bases). V gave up 0 bases and J gave up 5 bases, with 11 bases separating them. The CDR3 loop spans 14 amino acids. Germline CDR1 SGHRS, CDR2 YFSETQ. The DNA for the CDR3 is TGCGCCAGCAGCTTGGCAGGGATTGAGGAGACCCAGTACTTC. It codes for CASSLAGIEETQYF.

The chain combines TRBV19 with TRBJ2-7; D may be TRBD2 (6 bases). The CDR3 spans 14 residues. Trimming stripped 3 bases from V and 2 bases from J, with 11 bases between. The germline V gene encodes CDR1 LNHDA and CDR2 SQIVND (reference sequence). In DNA, the CDR3 is TGTGCCAGTAGTATTGGGGTAGCGGCCTACGAGCAGTACTTC. Protein sequence: CASSIGVAAYEQYF.

This clonotype was recorded many times. The CDR3 spells CASSLIQSSYEQYF. Here the CDR3 DNA reads TGTGCCAGCAGTTTAATACAGAGCTCCTACGAGCAGTACTTC. This chain uses TRBV12-3 or TRBV12-4 with TRBJ2-7; D ambiguous. Between the trimmed V and J ends, which lost 2 bases and 0 bases, there was a span of 8 bases. This CDR3 spans 14 amino acids.

In its sample, this clonotype was seen many times. The V and J genes are TRBV19 and TRBJ1-1; D might be TRBD1 (5 bases). Germline V gives CDR1 LNHDA, CDR2 SQIVND (reference sequence). The CDR3 has 13 amino acids. V was clipped by 5 bases and J by 4 bases, with 11 bases between them. CDR3 DNA sequence: TGTGCCAGTAGTTATGAGGGGCCCACTGAAGCTTTCTTT. It translates to CASSYEGPTEAFF.

In this sample, this clonotype turned up many times. The chain employs TRBV5-1 and TRBJ1-1; 8 bases are shared with TRBD1. V lost 4 bases, J lost 5 bases, and 13 bases stayed unmatched. This CDR3 is 16 amino acids long. Per germline, CDR1 SGHRS and CDR2 YFSETQ. The CDR3 sequence: CASSVGQGALKTEAFF. DNA of the CDR3: TGCGCCAGCAGCGTCGGACAGGGAGCTTTAAAGACTGAAGCTTTCTTT.

This clonotype was seen at least ten times. The chain joins TRBV10-3 to TRBJ1-5; 7 nucleotides align to TRBD1. The CDR3 runs to 14 residues. Germline V gene lookup returns CDR1 ENHRY and CDR2 SYGVKD. V trimming: 10 bases; J trimming: 2 bases; junction bases outside the gene matches: 8. The CDR3 here is CATTGVVGNQPQHF. The CDR3 nucleotides read TGTGCCACCACAGGGGTTGTCGGCAATCAGCCCCAGCATTTT.

A remark on this clonotype: A much larger clone differs by one base, so this may be a read error. J is TRBJ1-2 and V is TRBV28; D remains unclear. Trimming shortened V by 2 bases and J by 4 bases, and 5 bases separated the two germline ends. Germline V gene sequence: CDR1 MDHEN, CDR2 SYDVKM. The CDR3 is 12 residues long. The CDR3: CASSLQFYGYTF. The CDR3 DNA reads TGTGCCAGCAGTTTACAATTCTATGGCTACACCTTC.

In its sample, this clonotype was seen many times. The chain uses TRBV20-1 and TRBJ1-6; D is undetermined. Trimming removed 4 bases from V and 5 bases from J, with 9 bases in between. Germline V gene sequence: CDR1 DFQATT, CDR2 SNEGSKA (reference sequence). The CDR3 spans 13 residues. The CDR3 sequence: CSAMTLHNSPLHF. Here the CDR3 DNA reads TGCAGTGCTATGACACTTCATAATTCACCCCTCCACTTT.

Many counts were recorded for this clonotype. The chain is built from TRBV2 and TRBJ2-7; no reliable D call. The germline V gene encodes CDR1 SNHLY and CDR2 FYNNEI. V was pared by 4 bases and J by 0 bases, with 13 bases between. This CDR3 has 15 amino acids. In DNA, the CDR3 is TGTGCCAGCAGTGTTCGGGCGTTATTCTCCTACGAGCAGTACTTC. Translated, it gives CASSVRALFSYEQYF.

This clonotype was seen repeatedly, ten times or more. The chain employs TRBV7-2 and TRBJ2-7; TRBD2 aligns across 7 bases. The CDR3 length is 14 residues. Germline trimming cut 0 bases from V and 7 bases from J; bases unmatched to any gene: 6. The germline V gene encodes CDR1 SGHTA and CDR2 FQGNSA. Written as DNA, the CDR3 is TGTGCCAGCAGCTTAGCGGGAGGGCTGTGGGAGCAGTACTTC. Its protein product is CASSLAGGLWEQYF.

This clonotype was found many times. The gene calls are TRBV6-1 and TRBJ1-1; no firm D call. V was pared by 2 bases and J by 1 base, with 5 bases between. The germline gives CDR1 MNHNS, CDR2 SASEGT. This CDR3 has 13 amino acids. CDR3 DNA: TGTGCCAGCAGTGAATATAAGAACACTGAAGCTTTCTTT. This translates into CASSEYKNTEAFF.

As concerns this clonotype: Here the CDR3 omits its conserved ending phenylalanine or tryptophan, so a read error is the likely source. This chain connects TRBV10-1 to TRBJ1-3; no reliable D call. V lost 7 bases to trimming and J lost 1 base, with 11 bases between them. Germline CDR1 WNHNN, CDR2 SYGVQD (reference sequence). The CDR3 has 14 amino acids. This CDR3 reads CASIRGRSGNTIYL. CDR3 DNA: TGCGCCAGCATCAGAGGGAGGTCTGGAAACACCATATATTTG.

This clonotype was observed at least ten times. The rearrangement links TRBV6-2 or TRBV6-3 to TRBJ1-6; no definite D call. V lost 6 bases to trimming and J lost 7 bases, with 10 bases between them. The CDR3 spans 13 residues. Germline assignment: CDR1 MNHEY and CDR2 SVGEGT. CDR3 sequence: CASRRTENSPLHF. The CDR3 DNA is TGTGCCAGCAGAAGGACGGAGAATTCACCCCTCCACTTT.